Below are 5 T cell receptor beta chains sequenced from a single sample in a study of blood T cell repertoires in COVID-19. Data came from immunoSEQ multiplex PCR; TCRdb stores just in-frame clones and leaves some out. The sample has 200,000 to 250,000 clones, under 90% seen once. Input material: PBMCs or T cells enriched from blood (not recorded which). The receptors originated from a man in his sixties who had recovered from COVID-19.

The chain's CDR3 is CASSAAASEGAGETQYF. DNA of the CDR3: TGTGCCAGCAGCGCCGCGGCTAGCGAGGGGGCAGGGGAGACCCAGTACTTC. V usage is TRBV7-9 and J usage is TRBJ2-5; weak D call: TRBD1 (7 bases). The CDR3 runs to 17 residues. Trimming cost V 5 bases and J 5 bases, with 24 bases left between them. Germline CDR1 is SEHNR and CDR2 is FQNEAQ (reference sequence).

The chain links TRBV20-1 to TRBJ1-4; no clear D. The CDR3 loop spans 15 amino acids. Trimming stripped 3 bases from V and 7 bases from J, with 18 bases between. Germline lookup yields CDR1 DFQATT and CDR2 SNEGSKA (reference sequence). CDR3 residues: CSASSRRMPREKLFF. The DNA of the CDR3 is TGCAGTGCTAGTTCCCGGCGGATGCCGCGTGAAAAACTGTTTTTT.

This chain joins TRBV5-1 and TRBJ2-1; 11 bases fit TRBD2. V dropped 0 bases and J dropped 7; count of bases not matched to a gene: 3. The CDR3 runs to 15 residues. The germline V gene encodes CDR1 SGHRS and CDR2 YFSETQ. CDR3 nucleotide sequence: TGCGCCAGCAGCTTGGGACTAGCGGGGCTGAATGAGCAGTTCTTC. Its protein product is CASSLGLAGLNEQFF.

This clone was recorded a few times. The rearrangement links TRBV4-3 to TRBJ2-1, with D unclear. The CDR3 runs 16 residues. V was trimmed by 1 base and J by 7 bases, leaving 17 bases between them. In germline, CDR1 is LGHNA, CDR2 YSLEER. CDR3 DNA sequence: TGCGCCAGCAGCCAAGGTGGGCTTATCCTACAGAATGAGCAGTTCTTC. Protein sequence: CASSQGGLILQNEQFF.

The chain links TRBV9 to TRBJ2-7, with 8 bases identical to TRBD2. This CDR3 is 14 amino acids long. The V gene's germline CDR1 is SGDLS and CDR2 YYNGEE. Germline trimming cut 0 bases from V and 3 bases from J; bases unmatched to any gene: 2. The CDR3 DNA follows: TGTGCCAGCAGCGTAGATGCGGGGGGCTACGAGCAGTACTTC. Residues: CASSVDAGGYEQYF.